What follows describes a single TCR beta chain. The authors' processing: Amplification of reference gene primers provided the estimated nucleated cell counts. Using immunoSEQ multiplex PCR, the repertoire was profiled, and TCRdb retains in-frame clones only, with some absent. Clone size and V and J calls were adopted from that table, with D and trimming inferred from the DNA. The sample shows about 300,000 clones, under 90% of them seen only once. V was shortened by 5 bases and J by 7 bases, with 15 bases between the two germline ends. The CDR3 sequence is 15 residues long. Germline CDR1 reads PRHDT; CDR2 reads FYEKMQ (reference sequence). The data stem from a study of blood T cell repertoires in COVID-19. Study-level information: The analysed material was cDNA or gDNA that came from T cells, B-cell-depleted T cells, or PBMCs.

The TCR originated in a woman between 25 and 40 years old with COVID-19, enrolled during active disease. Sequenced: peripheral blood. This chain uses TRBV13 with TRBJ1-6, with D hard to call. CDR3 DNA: TGTGCCAGCAGCCTGGCAGACTTAAAAAATTCACCCCTCCACTTT. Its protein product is CASSLADLKNSPLHF.